These 18 T cell receptor beta chains originate from one sample sequenced in a study of T cells in localized non-small cell lung cancer. TCRdb's table, derived via immunoSEQ multiplex PCR, lists solely in-frame clones and lacks some. The sample consists of fewer than 25,000 clones, more than 75% of them appearing once. This material consisted of PBMCs, taken before any cancer treatment. All receptors come from a man between 40 and 75 years old with stage II lung adenocarcinoma.

This rearrangement joins TRBV6-6 to TRBJ2-5; D may be TRBD1 (5 bases). The length of the CDR3 is 11 residues. The V end was cut by 4 bases, the J end by 5 bases, with 5 bases between. CDR1 MNHNY and CDR2 SVGAGI come from the germline V gene (reference sequence). CDR3 nucleotides: TGTGCCAGCAGTTCAGGGGAGACCCAGTACTTC. Translated, it gives CASSSGETQYF.

Concerning this clone itself: The germline gene is not matched at one end of the junction; a read error may be the cause. The V and J genes are TRBV7-7 and TRBJ2-3; TRBD2 aligns across 8 bases. CDR3 length: 16 residues. Germline CDR1 reads SSHAT; CDR2 reads FNYEAQ (reference sequence). CDR3 bases: TGTGCTAGCAGCCCCGGGAGGGGGGGCCAAAGAGATACGCAGTATTTT. The encoded protein is CASSPGRGGQRDTQYF. The whole variable domain, remainder taken from reference TRBV7-7 and TRBJ2-3, is GAGVSQSPRYKVTKRGQDVTLRCDPISSHATLYWYQQALGQGPEFLTYFNYEAQPDKSGLPSDRFSAERPEGSISTLTIQRTEQRDSAMYRCASSPGRGGQRDTQYFGPGTRLTVL.

This rearrangement joins TRBV5-4 to TRBJ2-5; 7 nucleotides align to TRBD1. CDR1 is SGHNT and CDR2 is YYREEE in the germline V gene (reference sequence). The CDR3 extends over 15 amino acids. V lost 2 bases, J lost 4 bases, and 8 bases stayed unmatched. CDR3 nucleotide sequence: TGTGCCAGCAGCTTTCCGGGACAGAGGGGAGAGACCCAGTACTTC. It specifies CASSFPGQRGETQYF.

This chain connects TRBV6-1 to TRBJ1-5; tentatively, D is TRBD1 (5 bases). The CDR3 has 12 amino acids. V gave up 6 bases and J gave up 6 bases, with 9 bases separating them. CDR1 MNHNS and CDR2 SASEGT come from the germline V gene. For the CDR3, the DNA is TGTGCCAGCAGAAGACAGCTTCAGCCCCAGCATTTT. Translated: CASRRQLQPQHF.

The chain joins TRBV7-2 to TRBJ2-5; D unclear. Germline V gene lookup returns CDR1 SGHTA and CDR2 FQGNSA. Trimming pared 4 bases from V and 2 bases from J, leaving 11 bases between. The CDR3 is made up of 14 amino acids. The CDR3 loop is CASSSGPVQETQYF. The CDR3 DNA is TGTGCCAGCAGCTCCGGGCCTGTACAAGAGACCCAGTACTTC.

The rearrangement links TRBV19 to TRBJ1-5; possibly TRBD1 for D (6 bases). The CDR3 has 13 residues. V dropped 7 bases and J dropped 5 bases, with 12 bases sitting between them. Looked up from germline, CDR1 is LNHDA and CDR2 is SQIVND (reference sequence). CDR3 sequence (DNA): TGTGCCAGTACCGATCAGGGGTATCAGCCCCAGCATTTT. Translating gives CASTDQGYQPQHF.

J is TRBJ2-3 and V is TRBV19; no clear D. Germline CDR1 reads LNHDA; CDR2 reads SQIVND (reference sequence). V was trimmed by 4 bases and J by 3 bases, leaving 8 bases between them. CDR3 length equals 13 residues. The CDR3 here is CASSTRQTDTQYF. The DNA of the CDR3 is TGTGCCAGTAGTACCCGGCAGACAGATACGCAGTATTTT.

The chain has TRBV28 and TRBJ2-5, with 7 bases identical to TRBD1. Germline lookup yields CDR1 MDHEN and CDR2 SYDVKM. This CDR3 is 14 amino acids long. Trimming at V came to 4 bases and at J to 10 bases, leaving 12 bases not matched to a gene. CDR3 sequence reads: CASSSDRLRGGQYF. In DNA, the CDR3 is TGTGCCAGCAGTTCGGACAGGTTGAGGGGTGGCCAGTACTTC.

This clone was counted once. The chain employs TRBV6-5 and TRBJ1-3; a possible D gene is TRBD1 (5 bases). The CDR3 contains 16 residues. V was pared by 0 bases and J by 2 bases, with 11 bases between. Germline V gives CDR1 MNHEY, CDR2 SVGAGI. The CDR3 sequence is CASSYSGREAGNTIYF. Written as DNA, the CDR3 is TGTGCCAGCAGTTACTCCGGCAGGGAGGCTGGAAACACCATATATTTT.

This clone was seen only a few times. V and J are TRBV5-6 and TRBJ1-3; D gene uncertain. V dropped 3 bases and J dropped 0 bases, with 10 bases sitting between them. The CDR3 totals 15 residues. CDR1 is SGHDT and CDR2 is YYEEEE in the germline V gene. In DNA form, the CDR3 reads TGTGCCAGCAGCTCCGCATCCAGCTCTGGAAACACCATATATTTT. Residues: CASSSASSSGNTIYF.

This rearrangement joins TRBV28 to TRBJ2-3, with a weak D call TRBD2 (5 bases). CDR3 length: 15 amino acids. Trimming took off 3 bases at V and 4 bases at J, with 14 bases between the two ends. The germline V gene encodes CDR1 MDHEN and CDR2 SYDVKM. The CDR3 reads CASSFGSEGADTQYF. CDR3 sequence (DNA): TGTGCCAGCAGTTTCGGTAGTGAGGGAGCAGATACGCAGTATTTT.

V is TRBV18 and J is TRBJ1-1, with D unclear. Germline assignment: CDR1 KGHSH and CDR2 LQKENI. The CDR3 length is 15 residues. V was clipped by 3 bases and J by 3 bases, with 14 bases between them. The CDR3 DNA is TGTGCCAGCTCACCTACATTGGACCTTGACACTGAAGCTTTCTTT. Its protein product is CASSPTLDLDTEAFF.

This chain links TRBV28 with TRBJ1-1; the D gene is possibly TRBD1 (6 bases). The V end was cut by 8 bases, the J end by 1 base, with 17 bases between. There are 15 residues in the CDR3. The germline V gene encodes CDR1 MDHEN and CDR2 SYDVKM. The CDR3 is CASWGGGQPNTEAFF. CDR3 bases: TGTGCCAGCTGGGGCGGTGGACAGCCGAACACTGAAGCTTTCTTT.

The rearrangement links TRBV10-2 to TRBJ1-1; D remains unclear. This CDR3 spans 14 amino acids. Germline CDR1 WSHSY, CDR2 SAAADI. Trimming shortened V by 6 bases and J by 0 bases, and 11 bases separated the two germline ends. The CDR3 region is CASSLGRLNTEAFF. The CDR3 DNA sequence: TGCGCCAGCAGCTTAGGACGGTTGAACACTGAAGCTTTCTTT.

The chain uses TRBV7-6 and TRBJ2-7; TRBD1 matches at 7 bases. This CDR3 region has 15 residues. V dropped 5 bases and J dropped 2; count of bases not matched to a gene: 9. Germline assignment: CDR1 SGHVS and CDR2 FNYEAQ. The CDR3 DNA reads as TGTGCCAGCAGCCCAGACAGGGTAAAAGCCTACGAGCAGTACTTC. Translating it yields CASSPDRVKAYEQYF.

The rearrangement uses TRBV4-1 and TRBJ2-7; D remains unclear. The V gene lost 1 base and the J gene lost 4 bases, with 8 bases spanning the gap. Per the germline V gene, CDR1 is MGHRA and CDR2 is YSYEKL. The CDR3 is 13 residues long. The CDR3 reads CASSQGAPYEQYF. DNA for the CDR3: TGCGCCAGCAGCCAAGGGGCCCCATACGAGCAGTACTTC.

The chain is built from TRBV6-5 and TRBJ1-1, with D perhaps TRBD1 (5 bases). Deletions cut 3 bases from V and 10 bases from J, with 18 bases between. The germline gives CDR1 MNHEY, CDR2 SVGAGI. CDR3 length: 14 residues. CDR3 sequence reads: CASSYGGTGSRAFF. The DNA for the CDR3 is TGTGCCAGCAGTTATGGGGGGACCGGGTCCCGAGCTTTCTTT.

In this sample, this clone turned up once. The chain recombines TRBV19 with TRBJ2-7; TRBD1 matches at 7 bases. Unmatched junction bases numbered 7, after V lost 5 bases and J lost 0 bases. Germline CDR1 is LNHDA and CDR2 is SQIVND (reference sequence). CDR3 length equals 15 residues. The CDR3: CASSPGQWNSYEQYF. DNA of the CDR3: TGTGCCAGTAGTCCGGGACAGTGGAACTCCTACGAGCAGTACTTC. The full variable domain, rest sourced from reference TRBV19 and TRBJ2-7, is DGGITQSPKYLFRKEGQNVTLSCEQNLNHDAMYWYRQDPGQGLRLIYYSQIVNDFQKGDIAEGYSVSREKKESFPLTVTSAQKNPTAFYLCASSPGQWNSYEQYFGPGTRLTVT.